The entry below gives a single T cell receptor (beta chain) sequence along with its context. The CDR3 runs 14 residues. Germline values: CDR1 SGHDN, CDR2 FVKESK. Trimming took off 4 bases at V and 4 bases at J, with 8 bases between the two ends. TCRdb called the PCR reads again in MiXCR, with one record for every CDR3 protein. The table records 97,000 or so distinct CDR3 sequences, 51% of them present only once. The data originate from a study of CDR3 diversity in severe acne. This chain links TRBV14 with TRBJ2-6; D gene unclear. The sequencing input was blood. This receptor was obtained from a male donor with acne. The CDR3 DNA follows: TGTGCCAGCAGCCCCACGTGGGGGGCCAACGTCCTGACTTTC. This translates into CASSPTWGANVLTF. The whole variable domain, remainder taken from reference TRBV14 and TRBJ2-6, is EAGVTQFPSHSVIEKGQTVTLRCDPISGHDNLYWYRRVMGKEIKFLLHFVKESKQDESGMPNNRFLAERTGGTYSTLKVQPAELEDSGVYFCASSPTWGANVLTFGAGSRLTVL.